The 24 T cell receptor beta chains below all came from one sample that was sequenced in a study of T cells in localized non-small cell lung cancer. Only in-frame clones appear in the TCRdb table, and some are missing; sequencing was by immunoSEQ multiplex PCR. Here the sample spans 45,000 to 65,000 clones, about 90% being singletons. This specimen was peripheral blood, taken before any cancer treatment. Receptors originate from a man aged 40 to 75 with stage I squamous cell lung carcinoma.

The chain recombines TRBV6-5 with TRBJ1-5, with D possibly matching TRBD1 (6 bases). This CDR3 is 15 amino acids long. From germline, CDR1 is MNHEY and CDR2 SVGAGI. Trimming removed 0 bases from V and 3 bases from J, with 9 bases in between. CDR3 nucleotide sequence: TGTGCCAGCAGTTACTCAGGGGGTTCCAATCAGCCCCAGCATTTT. Protein product: CASSYSGGSNQPQHF.

The rearrangement uses TRBV7-2 and TRBJ1-3, with D unresolved. CDR1 is SGHTA, CDR2 FQGNSA, per germline. The CDR3 runs to 14 residues. Trimming stripped 2 bases from V and 2 bases from J, with 7 bases between. The CDR3 here is CASSLMGTGNTIYF. CDR3 DNA: TGTGCCAGCAGCTTAATGGGCACTGGAAACACCATATATTTT.

This sequence joins TRBV7-2 and TRBJ2-7, with a tentative D call TRBD2 (6 bases). This CDR3 is built from 14 residues. V was shortened by 0 bases and J by 2 bases, with 8 bases between the two germline ends. Germline V gene sequence: CDR1 SGHTA, CDR2 FQGNSA. In DNA, the CDR3 is TGTGCCAGCAGCTTAGCTCGACTAGCCTACGAGCAGTACTTC. Translating gives CASSLARLAYEQYF.

The chain is built from TRBV28 and TRBJ2-3; D is perhaps TRBD1 (5 bases). Germline CDR1 and CDR2: MDHEN and SYDVKM. The CDR3 consists of 13 residues. Deletions cut 6 bases from V and 0 bases from J, with 7 bases between. The CDR3 bases are TGTGCCAGCAGGACAGAGAGCACAGATACGCAGTATTTT. Translating gives CASRTESTDTQYF.

The genes are TRBV15 and TRBJ1-2; 11 bases fit TRBD1. This CDR3 contains 14 residues. Per the germline V gene, CDR1 is LNHNV and CDR2 is YYDKDF (reference sequence). V was pared by 7 bases and J by 6 bases, with 7 bases of the junction left unmatched. This CDR3 is CATNRDRGWDGYTF. The CDR3 coding sequence is TGTGCCACCAACCGGGACAGGGGGTGGGATGGCTACACCTTC.

This chain links TRBV11-2 with TRBJ2-5, with 7 bases that match TRBD1. Germline-derived CDR1 and CDR2 are SGHAT and FQNNGV. The CDR3 is made up of 14 amino acids. V lost 5 bases, J lost 5 bases, and 8 bases stayed unmatched. The CDR3 is CASSMNRGRETQYF. The DNA of the CDR3 is TGTGCCAGCAGCATGAACAGGGGAAGGGAGACCCAGTACTTC.

CDR3 in amino acids: CASSLMDLGETQYF. The CDR3 coding sequence is TGTGCCAGCAGCTTGATGGACTTGGGAGAGACCCAGTACTTC. This chain links TRBV7-2 with TRBJ2-5; perhaps TRBD2 as D (5 bases). The CDR3 has 14 residues. Germline V gives CDR1 SGHTA, CDR2 FQGNSA. The V end was cut by 3 bases, the J end by 4 bases, with 12 bases between.

This sequence joins TRBV18 and TRBJ2-7, with D perhaps TRBD1 (6 bases). V gave up 3 bases and J gave up 4 bases, with 13 bases separating them. CDR1 and CDR2 from the germline V gene are KGHSH and LQKENI. The CDR3 consists of 14 residues. CDR3 sequence: CASSPTSDRYEQYF. The CDR3 nucleotides read TGTGCCAGCTCACCCACCTCCGACAGGTACGAGCAGTACTTC.

The chain joins TRBV10-3 to TRBJ1-1, with 10 bases aligning to TRBD1. The CDR3 consists of 13 residues. The germline CDR1 and CDR2 sequences are ENHRY and SYGVKD. V trimming: 8 bases; J trimming: 3 bases; junction bases outside the gene matches: 3. CDR3 in amino acids: CAIGDRGDTEAFF. The DNA for the CDR3 is TGTGCCATCGGGGACAGGGGAGACACTGAAGCTTTCTTT.

The V call is TRBV16, the J call TRBJ2-1; D uncertain. The CDR3 sequence is 12 residues long. Germline-derived CDR1 and CDR2 are KGHSY and FQNENV. V lost 2 bases to trimming and J lost 12 bases, with 11 bases between them. The CDR3 DNA is TGTGCCAGCAGCCAACAGCTAATGGGGCAGTTCTTC. It codes for CASSQQLMGQFF.

The chain uses TRBV7-2 and TRBJ2-2; 11 positions match TRBD2. The V gene's germline CDR1 is SGHTA and CDR2 FQGNSA. The trim removed 5 bases at V and 6 bases at J, leaving 8 bases unmatched. CDR3 size: 16 residues. CDR3 protein: CASSPRGSGRAGELFF. In DNA, the CDR3 is TGTGCCAGCAGCCCCCGGGGTAGCGGGAGGGCCGGGGAGCTGTTTTTT.

J is TRBJ2-1 and V is TRBV4-2; D ambiguous. The germline gives CDR1 LGHNA, CDR2 YNFKEQ. The CDR3 totals 12 residues. V was clipped by 3 bases and J by 10 bases, with 10 bases between them. CDR3 bases: TGTGCCAGCAGCCATGGGTTCGGGGAGCAGTTCTTC. Translation gives CASSHGFGEQFF.

V and J are TRBV28 and TRBJ1-1; 12 bases line up with TRBD1. Germline CDR1 MDHEN, CDR2 SYDVKM. The trim removed 4 bases at V and 3 bases at J, leaving 6 bases unmatched. The CDR3 length is 16 residues. DNA of the CDR3: TGTGCCAGCAGTTCCGGGGGGACAGGGGGCCACACTGAAGCTTTCTTT. It specifies CASSSGGTGGHTEAFF.

This clone was observed a single time. The V and J genes are TRBV6-6 and TRBJ2-7; D tentatively reads TRBD1 or TRBD2 (5 bases each). V lost 5 bases and J lost 6, with 14 bases in between. Germline V CDR1 and CDR2: MNHNY, SVGAGI (reference sequence). This CDR3 region has 13 residues. CDR3 coding DNA: TGTGCCAGCAGTGCCCGAGAGGGGACCGAGCAGTACTTC. This encodes CASSAREGTEQYF.

V usage is TRBV6-5 and J usage is TRBJ2-7; 7 bases fit TRBD2. CDR1 and CDR2 from the germline V gene are MNHEY and SVGAGI. V lost 6 bases to trimming and J lost 6 bases; unmatched junction nucleotides: 11. This CDR3 comprises 14 residues. CDR3 bases: TGTGCCAGCAGCCCTTCTCTAGCGGAGTCCGAGCAGTACTTC. This gives the protein CASSPSLAESEQYF.

This chain connects TRBV11-3 to TRBJ2-1; D remains unclear. The CDR3 totals 13 residues. V shed 2 bases and J shed 5 bases, with 7 bases lying between them. Germline lookup yields CDR1 SGHNT and CDR2 YENEEA. In nucleotides, the CDR3 is TGTGCCAGCAGCTTAAGAGGTGACAATGAGCAGTTCTTC. Its translation: CASSLRGDNEQFF.

This clone is a singleton in its sample. This chain links TRBV7-3 with TRBJ2-1; either TRBD1 or TRBD2 may fit D (5 bases each). The length of the CDR3 is 15 residues. Trimming cost V 0 bases and J 0 bases, with 6 bases left between them. Per germline, CDR1 SGHTA and CDR2 FQGTGA. The CDR3 here is CASSLTGASYNEQFF. The DNA of the CDR3 is TGTGCCAGCAGCTTAACCGGGGCCTCCTACAATGAGCAGTTCTTC.

This CDR3 reads CASSFGPDYEQYF. DNA of the CDR3: TGTGCCAGCAGCTTCGGACCCGACTACGAGCAGTACTTC. V gene TRBV5-6 combines with J gene TRBJ2-7; the D is unclear. V was shortened by 2 bases and J by 3 bases, with 9 bases between the two germline ends. CDR3 length: 13 residues. Germline V gene lookup returns CDR1 SGHDT and CDR2 YYEEEE.

The V gene is TRBV5-1, the J gene TRBJ1-6; TRBD1 is a possible D gene (5 bases). Trimming removed 2 bases from V and 7 bases from J, with 10 bases in between. This CDR3 region has 14 residues. Germline assignment: CDR1 SGHRS and CDR2 YFSETQ. CDR3: CASSLGETNSPLHF. The DNA for the CDR3 is TGCGCCAGCAGCTTAGGGGAGACCAATTCACCCCTCCACTTT. The variable domain in full, completed from reference TRBV5-1 and TRBJ1-6, reads KAGVTQTPRYLIKTRGQQVTLSCSPISGHRSVSWYQQTPGQGLQFLFEYFSETQRNKGNFPGRFSGRQFSNSRSEMNVSTLELGDSALYLCASSLGETNSPLHFGNGTRLTVT.

This sequence joins TRBV19 and TRBJ2-1; 11 nucleotides align to TRBD2. Losses at the gene ends were 3 bases for V and 6 bases for J; bases not matched to a gene: 4. The CDR3 extends over 15 amino acids. The germline V gene has CDR1 LNHDA and CDR2 SQIVND (reference sequence). The CDR3 sequence is CASSILAGGFNEQFF. In DNA, the CDR3 is TGTGCCAGTAGTATCCTAGCGGGGGGATTCAATGAGCAGTTCTTC.

This clone was observed a single time. This CDR3 reads CASSLQGSGNTIYF. In DNA, the CDR3 is TGTGCCAGCAGCTTACAGGGGTCTGGAAACACCATATATTTT. The chain recombines TRBV5-5 with TRBJ1-3; 7 nucleotides line up with TRBD1. Per the germline V gene, CDR1 is SGHKS and CDR2 is YYEKEE (reference sequence). V lost 2 bases, J lost 1 base, and 0 bases stayed unmatched. The CDR3 loop spans 14 amino acids.

This clone is classed as medium-sized. The chain combines TRBV19 with TRBJ2-7, with D perhaps given as TRBD1 or TRBD2 (6 bases each). Germline values: CDR1 LNHDA, CDR2 SQIVND (reference sequence). V gave up 6 bases and J gave up 2 bases, with 14 bases separating them. The CDR3 length is 14 residues. The CDR3 loop is CASSLRGRTYEQYF. The DNA of the CDR3 is TGTGCCAGTAGCTTAAGGGGGAGGACCTACGAGCAGTACTTC.

The chain couples TRBV6-6 to TRBJ2-7; TRBD1 matches at 8 bases. Germline trimming cut 4 bases from V and 3 bases from J; bases unmatched to any gene: 8. The CDR3 spans 15 residues. The germline V gene has CDR1 MNHNY and CDR2 SVGAGI (reference sequence). CDR3 DNA sequence: TGTGCCAGCAGTTCAGCCGACAGGGGCTTCTACGAGCAGTACTTC. Translated: CASSSADRGFYEQYF.

The chain has TRBV7-2 and TRBJ2-1; tentatively, D is TRBD1 (5 bases). Germline loops: CDR1 SGHTA, CDR2 FQGNSA. The CDR3 spans 14 residues. Trimming stripped 5 bases from V and 6 bases from J, with 14 bases between. The CDR3 region is CASSRPTGSNEQFF. CDR3 DNA: TGTGCCAGCAGCCGTCCCACAGGATCCAATGAGCAGTTCTTC. Together with reference TRBV7-2 and TRBJ2-1, the CDR3 gives the full variable domain: GAGVSQSPSNKVTEKGKDVELRCDPISGHTALYWYRQSLGQGLEFLIYFQGNSAPDKSGLPSDRFSAERTGGSVSTLTIQRTQQEDSAVYLCASSRPTGSNEQFFGPGTRLTVL.